This T cell receptor beta chain emerged from a study of Graves' ophthalmopathy and Graves' hyperthyroidism. This clonotype was counted many times. Its antigen is still unknown. Overall study results and limits: With more than 60% sensitivity and roughly 76% specificity, the model predicted ophthalmopathy progression.

TCR beta CDR3 regions were amplified from RNA transcripts. HTBI primers primed a first-round RT-PCR, and a second-round multiplex PCR followed. TCRdb independently ran MiXCR on the multiplex PCR reads; one entry per CDR3 protein. The profile covers 360,000 or so distinct CDR3 sequences, with approximately 20% appearing a single time and 1.6% taken by the ten largest. Input material: peripheral blood. The source is a woman younger than 35 with Graves' ophthalmopathy.

The CDR3 is CASSLVPDTQYF. The DNA of the CDR3 is TGTGCCAGCAGCTTAGTCCCAGATACGCAGTATTTT. The gene calls are TRBV7-9 and TRBJ2-3; D is ambiguous. CDR3 size: 12 residues. Germline values: CDR1 SEHNR, CDR2 FQNEAQ (reference sequence). V lost 1 base and J lost 4, with 3 bases in between.